This TCR beta chain comes out of a study of CD8+CD57+ T cells in acquired aplastic anemia. Whole-study findings and limits: Overlapping CD8+ CDR3 repertoires of patients and controls contained approximately 28 shared sequences. Between the patient and control groups, CD8+ Simpson's diversity did not differ significantly.

According to the study, genomic DNA was the template for TCR beta VDJ and CDR3 profiling. MiXCR, run by TCRdb on the reads, gives a single entry per CDR3 protein. Here the sample spans 150,000 to 200,000 distinct CDR3 sequences, about two thirds being singletons. Of note for this clonotype: The antigen is unknown.

Germline V lookup: CDR1 LNHDA, CDR2 SQIVND (reference sequence). The CDR3 covers 13 residues. The V segment lost 8 bases and the J segment 3 bases; nucleotides outside the gene matches: 6. Those patients picked for sequencing had displayed CD8+CD57+ cell expansion on flow cytometry. The chain couples TRBV19 to TRBJ2-5; 7 positions match TRBD1. Sequenced input: sorted CD4+, CD8+, or CD8+CD57+ T cells (not recorded which) from PBMCs. The TCR comes from a human donor with aplastic anemia. The chain's CDR3 is CASLRQGEETQYF. The CDR3 coding sequence is TGTGCCAGTCTTCGACAGGGCGAAGAGACCCAGTACTTC.